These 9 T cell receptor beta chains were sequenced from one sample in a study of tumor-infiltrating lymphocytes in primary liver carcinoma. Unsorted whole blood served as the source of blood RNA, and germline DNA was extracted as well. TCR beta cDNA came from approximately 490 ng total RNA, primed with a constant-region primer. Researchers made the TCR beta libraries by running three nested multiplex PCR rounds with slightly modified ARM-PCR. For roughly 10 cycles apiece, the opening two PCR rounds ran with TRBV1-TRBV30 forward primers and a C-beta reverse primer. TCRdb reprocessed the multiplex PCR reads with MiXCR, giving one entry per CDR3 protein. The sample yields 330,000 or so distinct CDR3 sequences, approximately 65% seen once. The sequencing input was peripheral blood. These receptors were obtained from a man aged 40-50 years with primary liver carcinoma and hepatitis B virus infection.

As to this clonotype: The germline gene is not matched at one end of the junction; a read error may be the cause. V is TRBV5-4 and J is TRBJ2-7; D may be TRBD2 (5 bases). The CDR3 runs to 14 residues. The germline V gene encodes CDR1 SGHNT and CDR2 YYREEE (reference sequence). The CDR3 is CASSSYSDSYQQYF. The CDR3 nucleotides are TGTGCCAGCAGCTCGTACTCGGACTCCTACCAGCAGTACTTC. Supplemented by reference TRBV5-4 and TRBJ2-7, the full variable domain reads ETGVTQSPTHLIKTRGQQVTLRCSSQSGHNTVSWYQQALGQGPQFIFQYYREEENGRGNFPPRFSGLQFPNYSSELNVNALELDDSALYLCASSSYSDSYQQYFGPGTRLTVT.

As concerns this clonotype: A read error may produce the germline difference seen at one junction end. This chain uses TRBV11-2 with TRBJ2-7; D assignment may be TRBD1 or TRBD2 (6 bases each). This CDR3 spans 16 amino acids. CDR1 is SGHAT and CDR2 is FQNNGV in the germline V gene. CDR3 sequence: CGSSLVWRGRSYEHYF. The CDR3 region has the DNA TGTGGCAGCAGCTTAGTTTGGAGGGGGAGATCCTACGAGCACTACTTC.

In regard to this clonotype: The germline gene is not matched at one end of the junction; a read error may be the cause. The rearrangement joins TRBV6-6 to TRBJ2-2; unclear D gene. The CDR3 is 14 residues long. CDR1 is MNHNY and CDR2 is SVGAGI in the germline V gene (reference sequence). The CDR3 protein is CTSMVGKSTGELFF. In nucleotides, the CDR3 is TGTACCAGCATGGTTGGGAAGAGCACCGGGGAGCTGTTTTTT.

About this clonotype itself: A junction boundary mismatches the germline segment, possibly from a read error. The CDR3 here is CASSSLAGIQHF. The DNA of the CDR3 is TGCGCCAGCAGCTCTTTGGCGGGCATTCAGCACTTC. The chain joins TRBV11-1 to TRBJ2-4, with a possible D match to TRBD2 (5 bases). The V gene's germline CDR1 is SGHAT and CDR2 FQDESV (reference sequence). This CDR3 has 12 residues.

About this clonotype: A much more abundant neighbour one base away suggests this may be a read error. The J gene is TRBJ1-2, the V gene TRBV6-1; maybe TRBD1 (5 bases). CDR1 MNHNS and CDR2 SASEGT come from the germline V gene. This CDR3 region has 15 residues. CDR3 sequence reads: CAGSALGAGNYGYTF. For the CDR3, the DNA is TGTGCCGGCAGTGCCCTAGGGGCGGGTAACTATGGCTACACCTTC.

The CDR3 nucleotides are TGTGCCAGCAGCCGAGGGACGCTTAATTCACCCCTCCACTTT. It translates to CASSRGTLNSPLHF. V usage is TRBV13 and J usage is TRBJ1-6; a weak D match, TRBD1 (5 bases). Between the trimmed V and J ends, which lost 5 bases and 6 bases, there was a span of 11 bases. This CDR3 spans 14 amino acids. Germline lookup yields CDR1 PRHDT and CDR2 FYEKMQ (reference sequence). Full variable domain (remainder filled in from reference TRBV13 and TRBJ1-6): AAGVIQSPRHLIKEKRETATLKCYPIPRHDTVYWYQQGPGQDPQFLISFYEKMQSDKGSIPDRFSAQQFSDYHSELNMSSLELGDSALYFCASSRGTLNSPLHFGNGTRLTVT.

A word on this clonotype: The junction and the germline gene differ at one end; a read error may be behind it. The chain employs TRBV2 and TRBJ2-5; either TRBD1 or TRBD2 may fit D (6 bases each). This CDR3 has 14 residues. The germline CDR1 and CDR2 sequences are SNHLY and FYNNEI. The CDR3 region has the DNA TGTGCCAGCCCGGAGAGGGGGGAACAAGAGACCCAGGACTTC. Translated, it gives CASPERGEQETQDF.

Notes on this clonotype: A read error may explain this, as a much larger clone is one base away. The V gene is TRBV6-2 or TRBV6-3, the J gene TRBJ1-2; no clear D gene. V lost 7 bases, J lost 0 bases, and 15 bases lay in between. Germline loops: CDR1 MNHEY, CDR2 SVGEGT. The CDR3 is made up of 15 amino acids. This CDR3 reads CASIVDGTSNYGYTF. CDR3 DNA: TGTGCCAGCATCGTGGACGGAACGTCTAACTATGGCTACACCTTC.

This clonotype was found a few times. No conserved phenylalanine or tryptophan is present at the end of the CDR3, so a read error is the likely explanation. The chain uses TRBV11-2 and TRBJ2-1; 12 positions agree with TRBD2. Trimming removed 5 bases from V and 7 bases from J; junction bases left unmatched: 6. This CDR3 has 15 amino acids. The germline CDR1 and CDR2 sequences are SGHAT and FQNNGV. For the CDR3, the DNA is TGTGCCAGCAGCCTTCTAGCGGGAGGGAGGAATGAGCAGTTCTAC. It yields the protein CASSLLAGGRNEQFY.